A single sample is the source of the 3 T cell receptor beta chains below, sequenced in a study of T cell responses to AZD1222 COVID-19 vaccine. Generated by immunoSEQ multiplex PCR, the TCRdb table keeps only in-frame clones and is missing some. The table shows 150,000 to 180,000 clones, with 85% to 90% occurring only once. Specimen: peripheral blood, collected on day 0 of MenACWY control vaccination. These receptors originate from an adult in good health.

The chain employs TRBV19 and TRBJ1-4; D perhaps matches TRBD1 (5 bases). Germline assignment: CDR1 LNHDA and CDR2 SQIVND (reference sequence). Trimming shortened V by 4 bases and J by 6 bases, and 15 bases separated the two germline ends. CDR3 length equals 15 residues. This CDR3 is CASSTIRVEDEKLFF. The CDR3, as DNA: TGTGCCAGTAGTACCATCAGGGTCGAGGATGAAAAACTGTTTTTT.

The chain joins TRBV20-1 to TRBJ1-2, with 9 bases lining up with TRBD1. The trim removed 5 bases at V and 13 bases at J, leaving 8 bases unmatched. Germline V gives CDR1 DFQATT, CDR2 SNEGSKA (reference sequence). The CDR3 contains 11 residues. The CDR3 region has the DNA TGCAGTGCTCACCGGGACAGGGACCTCACCTTC. This translates into CSAHRDRDLTF.

The chain joins TRBV4-1 to TRBJ2-1; D is ambiguous. V lost 4 bases, J lost 4 bases, and 8 bases lay in between. The germline gives CDR1 MGHRA, CDR2 YSYEKL. There are 13 residues in the CDR3. CDR3 amino acids: CASSLALYNEQFF. The CDR3 DNA reads as TGCGCCAGCAGCCTGGCCCTTTACAATGAGCAGTTCTTC.